A selection of T cell receptor beta chains follows, all from one sample in a study of T cells after yellow fever vaccination. TCRdb itself ran the 5' RACE reads through MiXCR, one entry per CDR3 protein. This repertoire shows approximately 300,000 distinct CDR3 sequences, around 10% found once; its top ten account for approximately 3%. The sequences come from CD4+ T cells sorted from PBMCs, collected 45 days after the yellow fever booster vaccination. These receptors were collected from a man aged 18-30 years who received the YFV17D yellow fever vaccine. Each CDR3 is given with its conserved first and last residue.

TRBJ2-6	TRBV5-1	CASSLLSSGANVLTF
TRBJ2-3	TRBV11-2	CASSPNSLDRDTQYF
TRBJ1-5	TRBV4-3	CASSQDKDQPQHF
TRBJ1-2	TRBV7-2	CASSPTGGGYTF
TRBJ1-2	TRBV12-3/TRBV12-4	CASLTGSYGYTF
TRBJ2-1	TRBV12-3/TRBV12-4	CASSTRQGSYNEQFF
TRBJ1-5	TRBV3-1	CASSQDLNNQPQHF
TRBJ1-1	TRBV18	CASSPYRASGAFF
TRBJ2-1	TRBV7-9	CASSFIPPGQSSYNEQFF
TRBJ2-3	TRBV6-5	CASGDRRDTQYF
TRBJ2-3	TRBV28	CASTKTGTDTQYF